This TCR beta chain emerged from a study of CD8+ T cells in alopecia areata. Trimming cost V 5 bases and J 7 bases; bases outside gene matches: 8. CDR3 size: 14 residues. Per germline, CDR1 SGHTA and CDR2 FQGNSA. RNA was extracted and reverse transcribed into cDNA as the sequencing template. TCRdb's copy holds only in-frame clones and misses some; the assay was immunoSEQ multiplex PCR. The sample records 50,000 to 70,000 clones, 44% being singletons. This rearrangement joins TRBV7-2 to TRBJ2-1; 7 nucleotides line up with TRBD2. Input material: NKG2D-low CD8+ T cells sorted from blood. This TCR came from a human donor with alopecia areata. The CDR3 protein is CASSTLASDNEQFF. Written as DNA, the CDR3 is TGTGCCAGCAGCACACTAGCGTCGGATAATGAGCAGTTCTTC.